This T cell receptor beta chain was captured in a study of metastatic and nonmetastatic thyroid tumors (dated by TCRdb to the early 2020s). Looking at the study overall: For patients with malignant and with benign thyroid disease, the researchers compared repertoires between peripheral blood samples and tumor or nodule tissue samples.

Before undergoing thyroid surgery, none of the patients had been given any kind of treatment. Patient clinical samples collected from about 2011 to 2019 were retrospectively analysed using T-cell receptor beta sequencing. A word on this clone: The specificity of this receptor is unknown. Within one base of it there is no much larger clone, and no base qualities were kept.

The library was obtained by PCR. Sequencing instrument: Illumina HiSeq 4000. High-throughput sequencing was used to profile the TCR beta-chain CDR3 region of each patient. Under the source paper's analysis protocol: A classifier to discriminate distant-metastatic papillary thyroid cancer patients was built from CDR3 differences across clinicopathological groups. To measure repertoire diversity the researchers used the Shannon index, while the Morisita-Horn index served to gauge how similar the tumor and blood repertoires were. TCRdb trimmed public reads at Q25 via fastp, called clones via MiXCR and kept in-frame beta chains. TCRdb, rather than the study authors, made the V and J calls. The sample table contains 6,500 to 8,000 clones; only one count was recorded for roughly 30% of them. In total, the top ten clones hold 15% to 20% of the sample. For CDR1 and CDR2, the germline V gene lists MNHNS and SASEGT. CDR3 length: 12 amino acids, cysteine to phenylalanine. Only the CDR3 DNA is retained, 36 bases long and in frame from the first base. Trimming removed 7 bases from V and 9 bases from J, leaving 13 bases between the germline ends.

Study-wide findings and limitations: In both blood and tumor samples, malignant tumors were reported to have significantly higher TCR beta diversity than benign nodules.

The sequence derives from a female donor with papillary thyroid cancer or a benign thyroid nodule (not recorded which). Some clones in this sample may be carry-over from other donors' samples. Recombination linked TRBV6-1 to TRBJ2-1, with a weak D call of TRBD2 (5 bases match). Sequencing was carried out using tumor tissue. The CDR3 region reads CASKNGEGEQFF. The DNA sequence is given as TGTGCCAGCAAGAACGGAGAGGGTGAGCAGTTCTTC.